The 4 T cell receptor beta chains in this list originate from one sample, sequenced in a study of T cell therapy after organ transplantation. Produced via immunoSEQ multiplex PCR; TCRdb's table is partial and in-frame only. Among roughly 48,000 clones listed, less than 95% were seen once. These receptors' antigens are unknown. This sample comprised CD8+ T cells from blood, obtained before autologous CMV-specific T cell therapy. All receptors derive from a human patient who had received a solid organ transplant and had CMV disease.

The chain is built from TRBV4-2 and TRBJ1-5; D perhaps matches TRBD1 (5 bases). V gave up 4 bases and J gave up 9 bases, with 16 bases separating them. The V gene's germline CDR1 is LGHNA and CDR2 YNFKEQ. The CDR3 contains 14 residues. The CDR3 DNA reads TGTGCCAGCAGCCCAGGGACCTCGGGCCCGCCCCAGCATTTT. Residues: CASSPGTSGPPQHF.

CDR3 loop: CASSLPPWREGGGELFF. The CDR3 DNA follows: TGTGCCAGCAGTTTACCCCCCTGGCGGGAGGGGGGTGGGGAGCTGTTTTTT. This chain joins TRBV27 and TRBJ2-2; TRBD2 matches at 9 bases. V trimming: 2 bases; J trimming: 8 bases; junction bases outside the gene matches: 12. The CDR3 covers 17 residues. The germline CDR1 and CDR2 sequences are MNHEY and SMNVEV (reference sequence).

CDR3 region: CATEVDRGNAGELFF. CDR3 sequence (DNA): TGTGCCACCGAAGTCGACAGGGGGAATGCCGGGGAGCTGTTTTTT. This rearrangement joins TRBV10-3 to TRBJ2-2; 9 positions agree with TRBD1. The germline V gene encodes CDR1 ENHRY and CDR2 SYGVKD. The CDR3 is 15 amino acids. V was pared by 10 bases and J by 6 bases, with 12 bases of the junction left unmatched.

The chain has TRBV7-9 and TRBJ1-5; D gene unclear. The CDR3 spans 16 residues. The V end lost 5 bases, the J end lost 2 bases, and 16 bases lay between the germline ends. CDR1 is SEHNR and CDR2 is FQNEAQ in the germline V gene (reference sequence). The CDR3 region is CASSPFGALGNQPQHF. Here the CDR3 DNA reads TGTGCCAGCAGCCCCTTCGGTGCTTTAGGCAATCAGCCCCAGCATTTT.